These T cell receptor beta chains were read from a single sample in a study of cytomegalovirus exposure and HLA in healthy donors. This table comes from immunoSEQ multiplex PCR, and its TCRdb copy is limited to in-frame clones, with some not included. This sample has 150,000 to 180,000 clones, with roughly 90% found just once. Sample: PBMCs. The receptor set was obtained from a man in his late teens or twenties in good health and CMV-seropositive. The conserved cysteine and the conserved F or W are not part of the CDR3 here.

v_call	j_call	cdr3_aa
TRBV18	TRBJ1-2	ASSPIVDRVHGYT
TRBV7-2	TRBJ2-1	ASSPLPGNEQF
TRBV1	TRBJ2-6	TSSPLGGASGANVLT
TRBV13	TRBJ1-5	ASSLNRGLSNQPQH
TRBV6-5	TRBJ1-5	ASSSLDSDSNQPQH
TRBV6-5	TRBJ1-6	ASSSRSAGGSPLH
TRBV7-9	TRBJ2-7	ASSWTGGISYEQY
TRBV5-1	TRBJ1-5	ASSSGDNQPQH
TRBV13	TRBJ2-7	ASSPDRSYEQY
TRBV7-2	TRBJ1-2	ASSLGAGGYT
TRBV7-2	TRBJ2-3	ASSYVSPLAGGRTDTQY
TRBV7-3	TRBJ2-1	ASSLKAGDSYNEQF
TRBV30	TRBJ2-5	AVTGGSQTQY
TRBV11-2	TRBJ2-5	ASRRWTSGGASQY
TRBV9	TRBJ1-1	ASSVEAGWSTEAF
TRBV9	TRBJ2-3	ASSVRGGRADTQY
TRBV30	TRBJ1-2	AWAGQASYGYT
TRBV6-6	TRBJ2-7	ASTPGTIIEQY